The clone carrying this T cell receptor beta chain was observed at least ten times. The antigen is not known. The record originates from a study of CD8 T cells in ankylosing spondylitis. TCRdb fed the 5' RACE reads into MiXCR, producing one record per CDR3 protein. This sample has about 35,000 distinct CDR3 sequences, with around 3% found just once. Overall study findings and caveats: There was reportedly significant enrichment of clones that were disease-linked in matched ankylosing spondylitis synovial fluid.

Sequenced material: blood, either unsorted or a sorted T cell fraction (not recorded which). This clonotype originated in a male donor with ankylosing spondylitis or in good health (not recorded which).

CDR3 sequence reads: CASSSRLGGTDTQYF. The CDR3 coding sequence is TGTGCCAGCAGCAGCCGCCTAGGAGGCACAGATACGCAGTATTTT. The chain joins TRBV9 to TRBJ2-3; D not certain. The CDR3 spans 15 residues. The germline V and J ends were trimmed by 4 bases and 1 base, with 13 bases remaining between them. Germline-derived CDR1 and CDR2 are SGDLS and YYNGEE.